This T cell receptor (beta chain) was profiled in a study of shared clonotypes between healthy human individuals. As for this clone: Its matching antigen is unknown.

Assay used: immunoSEQ multiplex PCR; TCRdb lists only in-frame clones, some missing. The repertoire consists of over 1.5 million clones, with 98% occurring once and the leading ten covering approximately 0.45%. CDR3 length: 14 residues. Trimming stripped 3 bases from V and 4 bases from J, with 14 bases between. CDR1 and CDR2 from the germline V gene are SGHTS and YDEGEE. Whole-study findings and limits: Estimated clonotype richness was generally higher in naive than memory subsets. When compared with the clonotypes that were shared by all four sorted-subset donors, the non-shared clonotypes turned out to have lower generation probabilities.

The clonotype comes from a man in his thirties or forties in good health. The chain has TRBV5-8 and TRBJ2-7; a possible D gene is TRBD2 (5 bases). The sequenced sample was naive CD4+ T cells sorted from blood. Subset defined: CD45RA+ positively selected. The CDR3 spells CASSSGLPIYEQYF. DNA for the CDR3: TGTGCCAGCAGCTCCGGACTGCCGATTTACGAGCAGTACTTC.